This is a list of T cell receptor beta chains from one sample in a study of blood T cell repertoires in COVID-19. The method was immunoSEQ multiplex PCR; TCRdb's version includes in-frame clones alone and lacks a portion of them. The sample shows about 130,000 clones, around 81% of them seen only once. Sequenced material: peripheral blood. These receptors all come from a human donor in a cohort sampled during active COVID-19. The CDR3 runs from the conserved cysteine through the conserved F or W. The D gene is left open where the match is weak. Clone size, where shown, is once, few, many, or a class for clones that have expanded.

clone_size j_call d_call v_call cdr3_nt cdr3_aa
. TRBJ2-2 . TRBV4-1 TGCGCCAGCAGCCCGGGACTTCCGAACACCGGGGAGCTGTTTTTT CASSPGLPNTGELFF
few TRBJ2-7 TRBD2 TRBV7-8 TGTGCCTCGACCAGCGGGGGGACGAAGGAGCAGTACTTC CASTSGGTKEQYF
. TRBJ2-1 TRBD2 TRBV6-2/TRBV6-3 TGTGCCAGCAGTACGGTCGGGGGGGCGCGGAATGAGCAGTTCTTC CASSTVGGARNEQFF
. TRBJ1-4 . TRBV19 TGTGCCAGTAGTACCGACGGTCCTTGGAGGGCTAATGAAAAACTGTTTTTT CASSTDGPWRANEKLFF
few TRBJ1-1 . TRBV11-2 TGTGCCAGCAGCCTTGGTTTGAGGGAGGCTTTCTTT CASSLGLREAFF
few TRBJ1-5 . TRBV19 TGTGCCAGTAGCATGAGGGGGGGAAGCAATCAGCCCCAGCATTTT CASSMRGGSNQPQHF
. TRBJ2-7 . TRBV3-1/TRBV3-2 TGTGCCAGCAGCCAAGATTGGAGTGGGGGCAGGTACGAGCAGTACTTC CASSQDWSGGRYEQYF
. TRBJ2-7 . TRBV28 TGTGCCAGCAGTTTTCTCAGGGTGGGGACCTACGAGCAGTACTTC CASSFLRVGTYEQYF
. TRBJ2-7 TRBD1 TRBV6-5 TGTGCCAGCAGTCACCGGACAGGGCACTACGAGCAGTACTTC CASSHRTGHYEQYF
few TRBJ1-3 . TRBV5-4 TGTGCCAGCAGCTCAGGGGATGGAAACACCATATATTTT CASSSGDGNTIYF
. TRBJ2-3 TRBD2 TRBV4-1 TGCGCCAGCAGCCAGCCTCGACTAGCGGGGCGCACAGATACGCAGTATTTT CASSQPRLAGRTDTQYF
once TRBJ2-1 TRBD2 TRBV11-2 TGTGCCAGCAGCTTAGGGACTAGCGGGTTCAGGGAGGTTGGTGAGCAGTTCTTC CASSLGTSGFREVGEQFF
. TRBJ1-1 . TRBV10-3 TGTGCCATCAGGGACAGTGGTTGGGGCACTGAAGCTTTCTTT CAIRDSGWGTEAFF
few TRBJ1-6 . TRBV6-5 TGTGCCAGCAGGAGAACAGTTTCTGATTCACCCCTCCACTTT CASRRTVSDSPLHF
. TRBJ2-3 TRBD2 TRBV9 TGTGCCAGCAGCGCAACGGGACTAGCGGGGGGGCATACGCAGTATTTT CASSATGLAGGHTQYF
. TRBJ1-1 . TRBV5-4 TGTGCCAGCAGCTTGGCCGGGGCAGGGGCGGACACTGAAGCTTTCTTT CASSLAGAGADTEAFF
. TRBJ1-1 TRBD1 TRBV6-5 TGTGCCAGCAGTCCCCCCGGACAGGCGGGCACTGAAGCTTTCTTT CASSPPGQAGTEAFF
. TRBJ2-6 . TRBV5-5 TGTGCCAGCAGCGGGACCGGGACACTCTCTGGGGCCAACGTCCTGACTTTC CASSGTGTLSGANVLTF
. TRBJ2-6 . TRBV5-1 TGCGCCAGCAGCTTGGAGGGGACACTAGGGGCCGGGGCCAACGTCCTGACTTTC CASSLEGTLGAGANVLTF
. TRBJ2-2 TRBD2 TRBV6-5 TGTGCCAGCAGTTACGGCGGGGGGACCCACACCGGGGAGCTGTTTTTT CASSYGGGTHTGELFF
. TRBJ1-3 . TRBV7-9 TGTGCCAGCTTATTTGAGGACAGACTTGGAAACACCATATATTTT CASLFEDRLGNTIYF
few TRBJ2-7 . TRBV29-1 TGCAGCGCCTCCCAGACCTACGAGCAGTACTTC CSASQTYEQYF
. TRBJ2-2 TRBD1 TRBV24-1 TGTGCCACCGGGACAGCGAACACCGGGGAGCTGTTTTTT CATGTANTGELFF
. TRBJ2-2 TRBD1 TRBV10-3 TGTGCCATCATCGGAGGGGATGGACAGGGGGCCACCGGGGAGCTGTTTTTT CAIIGGDGQGATGELFF
few TRBJ1-4 . TRBV5-4 TGTGCCAGCAGCTTGGACAGTAGAAATGAAAAACTGTTTTTT CASSLDSRNEKLFF
once TRBJ2-7 . TRBV7-9 TGTGCCAGCAGCTTAATGGGCAGCCCCTCCTACGAGCAGTACTTC CASSLMGSPSYEQYF
. TRBJ2-1 TRBD2 TRBV28 TGTGCCAGCCTAGCGGGGGGGGTGAATGAGCAGTTCTTC CASLAGGVNEQFF
. TRBJ1-4 TRBD1 TRBV6-1 TGTGCCAGCAGTGCTCGAACAGGGGGGAATAATGAAAAACTGTTTTTT CASSARTGGNNEKLFF
once TRBJ2-7 TRBD2 TRBV3-1/TRBV3-2 TGTGCCAGCAGCCAAAGCGGGGGGGGCCGGGAGCAGTACTTC CASSQSGGGREQYF